The 29 T cell receptor beta chains below come from one sample, sequenced in a study of blood T cell repertoires in COVID-19. The data were produced by immunoSEQ multiplex PCR, yet TCRdb's version contains in-frame clones alone and is incomplete. This table holds approximately 160,000 clones, roughly 80% found once. The specimen sequenced was peripheral blood. The receptors were sampled from a man aged 65 to 79 with acute or convalescent COVID-19.

The chain links TRBV12-3 or TRBV12-4 to TRBJ2-7; 7 bases fit TRBD1. The J segment lost 3 bases and the V segment lost 9 bases, leaving 8 bases of the junction unmatched. The CDR3 has 13 residues. CDR3 region: CASLGQGDYEQYF. Here the CDR3 DNA reads TGTGCCAGTTTGGGGCAGGGGGACTACGAGCAGTACTTC.

V is TRBV6-5 and J is TRBJ2-5, with a weak D call TRBD1 (5 bases). The CDR3 is 14 amino acids. V was clipped by 0 bases and J by 6 bases, with 11 bases between them. In germline, CDR1 is MNHEY, CDR2 SVGAGI. The CDR3 region has the DNA TGTGCCAGCAGTTACTCAAGGGGTGCACAGACCCAGTACTTC. It encodes CASSYSRGAQTQYF.

The CDR3 nucleotides are TGTGCCAGCAGCACAGGGGCGAGATCTGAAGCTTTCTTT. Protein: CASSTGARSEAFF. The rearrangement uses TRBV6-2 or TRBV6-3 and TRBJ1-1; 7 bases line up with TRBD1. The CDR3 totals 13 residues. The V gene's germline CDR1 is MNHEY and CDR2 SVGEGT. Unmatched junction bases numbered 7, after V lost 6 bases and J lost 6 bases.

The CDR3 sequence is CASSRGSGRGTDTQYF. CDR3 coding DNA: TGTGCCAGCTCACGAGGTAGCGGGAGAGGCACAGATACGCAGTATTTT. The chain is built from TRBV18 and TRBJ2-3; 9 nucleotides line up with TRBD2. The CDR3 spans 16 residues. Germline V gene data show CDR1 as KGHSH and CDR2 as LQKENI. Trimming cost V 4 bases and J 1 base; bases outside gene matches: 6. Together with reference TRBV18 and TRBJ2-3, the CDR3 gives the full variable domain: NAGVMQNPRHLVRRRGQEARLRCSPMKGHSHVYWYRQLPEEGLKFMVYLQKENIIDESGMPKERFSAEFPKEGPSILRIQQVVRGDSAAYFCASSRGSGRGTDTQYFGPGTRLTVL.

This chain joins TRBV11-1 and TRBJ1-2; D not resolved. The CDR3 has 13 amino acids. The V and J ends lost 5 bases and 6 bases respectively, with 13 bases between them. Per germline, CDR1 SGHAT and CDR2 FQDESV (reference sequence). In DNA form, the CDR3 reads TGTGCCAGCAGCGAAAATAACCAGGATGGCTACACCTTC. It yields the protein CASSENNQDGYTF.

The chain has TRBV3-1 (or the pseudogene TRBV3-2) and TRBJ2-7; D perhaps matches TRBD1 (6 bases). The length of the CDR3 is 13 residues. Trimming took 1 base from V and 7 from J, leaving 11 bases between them. Germline-derived CDR1 and CDR2 are LGHDT and YNNKEL (reference sequence). As DNA, the CDR3 is TGTGCCAGCAGCCAAGGGGCAGGGACAGAGCAGTACTTC. Its translation: CASSQGAGTEQYF.

The rearrangement links TRBV15 to TRBJ2-5; TRBD1 matches 8 bases. The junction had 2 bases not matched to a gene; V was cut back by 6 bases and J by 2 bases. The CDR3 sequence is 13 residues long. Germline assignment: CDR1 LNHNV and CDR2 YYDKDF (reference sequence). The CDR3 DNA follows: TGTGCCACCAGTGGGGACAGGCAAGAGACCCAGTACTTC. It yields the protein CATSGDRQETQYF. The full variable domain, with the rest looked up from reference TRBV15 and TRBJ2-5, is DAMVIQNPRYQVTQFGKPVTLSCSQTLNHNVMYWYQQKSSQAPKLLFHYYDKDFNNEADTPDNFQSRRPNTSFCFLDIRSPGLGDTAMYLCATSGDRQETQYFGPGTRLLVL.

The rearrangement uses TRBV2 and TRBJ2-2, with D unresolved. Deletions cut 6 bases from V and 6 bases from J, with 8 bases between. The CDR3 has 12 residues. Germline V gives CDR1 SNHLY, CDR2 FYNNEI. The CDR3 DNA sequence: TGTGCCAGCAGGTTAGAGTCCGGGGAGCTGTTTTTT. Amino acid sequence: CASRLESGELFF.

This clone was seen only a few times. This chain uses TRBV7-2 with TRBJ2-3; 9 bases map to TRBD2. From germline, CDR1 is SGHTA and CDR2 FQGNSA. Trimming removed 5 bases from V and 0 bases from J; junction bases left unmatched: 6. This CDR3 region has 16 residues. CDR3 bases: TGTGCCAGCAGCCCCAGACTAGCGGCTAGCACAGATACGCAGTATTTT. Residues: CASSPRLAASTDTQYF.

The V gene is TRBV6-5, the J gene TRBJ1-5; possible D gene TRBD1, 5 bases. V lost 7 bases and J 6 bases, leaving 10 bases between the germline ends. In germline, CDR1 is MNHEY, CDR2 SVGAGI. The CDR3 runs 12 residues. The CDR3 here is CASTGGVQPQHF. For the CDR3, the DNA is TGTGCCAGCACCGGAGGGGTTCAGCCCCAGCATTTT.

V is TRBV5-4 and J is TRBJ2-5, with 7 nucleotides matching TRBD2. Germline V CDR1 and CDR2: SGHNT, YYREEE (reference sequence). V was pared by 2 bases and J by 1 base, with 5 bases of the junction left unmatched. CDR3 length: 15 residues. In nucleotides, the CDR3 is TGTGCCAGCAGCTTCCGGGGGGTGCCCCAAGAGACCCAGTACTTC. The encoded protein is CASSFRGVPQETQYF.

The rearrangement joins TRBV15 to TRBJ2-1, with D possibly TRBD2 on 6 matching bases. The V and J ends lost 0 bases and 6 bases respectively, with 9 bases between them. Germline loops: CDR1 LNHNV, CDR2 YYDKDF (reference sequence). The CDR3 totals 14 residues. The CDR3 DNA reads as TGTGCCACCAGCAGAGAGCGAGCGGGCAATGAGCAGTTCTTC. Translating it yields CATSRERAGNEQFF. The full variable domain, completed using reference TRBV15 and TRBJ2-1, is DAMVIQNPRYQVTQFGKPVTLSCSQTLNHNVMYWYQQKSSQAPKLLFHYYDKDFNNEADTPDNFQSRRPNTSFCFLDIRSPGLGDTAMYLCATSRERAGNEQFFGPGTRLTVL.

Only a few counts were recorded for this clone. The chain couples TRBV5-1 to TRBJ2-3; 8 bases align to TRBD2. This CDR3 has 15 residues. V shed 3 bases and J 4 bases; nucleotides not matched to a gene: 7. CDR1 and CDR2 (germline): SGHRS, YFSETQ. CDR3 DNA sequence: TGCGCCAGCAGCTCCAGCGGGGGTGGCCCAGATACGCAGTATTTT. Its translation is CASSSSGGGPDTQYF. The whole variable domain, remainder taken from reference TRBV5-1 and TRBJ2-3, is KAGVTQTPRYLIKTRGQQVTLSCSPISGHRSVSWYQQTPGQGLQFLFEYFSETQRNKGNFPGRFSGRQFSNSRSEMNVSTLELGDSALYLCASSSSGGGPDTQYFGPGTRLTVL.

The chain joins TRBV21-1 to TRBJ1-4; TRBD1, the table's D call, was not compared with the DNA. TRBV21-1 is listed as a pseudogene. The CDR3 sequence is 18 residues long. The CDR3 is CATIWTRKTHATNEKLFF. For the CDR3, the DNA is TGTGCCACGATATGGACAAGGAAGACGCACGCAACTAATGAAAAACTGTTTTTT.

This clone is a singleton in its sample. J is TRBJ2-1 and V is TRBV19; 10 bases line up with TRBD1. In germline, CDR1 is LNHDA, CDR2 SQIVND (reference sequence). After removal of 5 bases from V and 6 bases from J, the junction contained 10 bases not matched to a gene. The CDR3 runs to 16 residues. CDR3 sequence (DNA): TGTGCCAGTAGTCTCCGAGGACAGGGGGTATCCAATGAGCAGTTCTTC. This gives the protein CASSLRGQGVSNEQFF.

V and J are TRBV2 and TRBJ2-2; TRBD1 aligns across 10 bases. The CDR3 is 16 amino acids. Per the germline V gene, CDR1 is SNHLY and CDR2 is FYNNEI. The V and J ends lost 8 bases and 8 bases, in that order; junction bases with no gene match: 14. The CDR3 DNA follows: TGTGCCAGCGGTTCCCCTGGGACAGGGGTAGAAGGGGAGCTGTTTTTT. As protein: CASGSPGTGVEGELFF.

This clone has at least ten counts. The chain uses TRBV12-5 and TRBJ2-2, with 11 bases aligning to TRBD2. The CDR3 contains 18 residues. CDR1 and CDR2 from the germline V gene are LGHNT and FRNRAP. Trimming removed 4 bases from V and 4 bases from J; junction bases left unmatched: 11. The CDR3 nucleotides read TGTGCTAGTGGTTCCCTTGCTCCTAGCGGGAGGTTCACCGGGGAGCTGTTTTTT. It codes for CASGSLAPSGRFTGELFF.

V usage is TRBV5-1 and J usage is TRBJ2-3; D possibly corresponds to TRBD1 (7 bases). Germline lookup yields CDR1 SGHRS and CDR2 YFSETQ. V was cut by 0 bases and J by 4 bases, with 12 bases left in between. This CDR3 is built from 15 residues. The CDR3 coding sequence is TGCGCCAGCAGCTTGGCCGGGGGACAGTCAGATACGCAGTATTTT. Its protein is CASSLAGGQSDTQYF. The whole variable domain, filled in from reference TRBV5-1 and TRBJ2-3, reads KAGVTQTPRYLIKTRGQQVTLSCSPISGHRSVSWYQQTPGQGLQFLFEYFSETQRNKGNFPGRFSGRQFSNSRSEMNVSTLELGDSALYLCASSLAGGQSDTQYFGPGTRLTVL.

The count of this clone is one. This chain uses TRBV6-5 with TRBJ2-7, with 7 bases lining up with TRBD1. Germline-derived CDR1 and CDR2 are MNHEY and SVGAGI. The ends lost 6 bases at V and 3 bases at J; junction bases unmatched: 11. The CDR3 has 15 amino acids. CDR3 DNA: TGTGCCAGCAGATCGGGACAGTTTTTGAACTACGAGCAGTACTTC. Protein: CASRSGQFLNYEQYF.

This clone was seen just once. The CDR3 region is CASSLPRNYGYTF. CDR3 DNA: TGTGCCAGCAGTTTACCGCGGAACTATGGCTACACCTTC. V is TRBV28 and J is TRBJ1-2, with D uncertain. Germline V lookup: CDR1 MDHEN, CDR2 SYDVKM. Between the trimmed V and J ends, which lost 2 bases and 2 bases, there was a span of 6 bases. This CDR3 contains 13 residues.

V gene TRBV19 combines with J gene TRBJ2-7, with a weak D call TRBD1 (6 bases). V dropped 4 bases and J dropped 5 bases, with 12 bases sitting between them. The germline V gene encodes CDR1 LNHDA and CDR2 SQIVND (reference sequence). CDR3 length: 13 amino acids. CDR3 protein: CASSNGRGDEQYF. The CDR3 DNA sequence: TGTGCCAGTAGTAACGGCAGGGGCGACGAGCAGTACTTC.

This chain joins TRBV29-1 and TRBJ2-3; D possibly corresponds to TRBD1 (6 bases). This CDR3 is built from 14 residues. CDR1 SQVTM and CDR2 ANQGSEA come from the germline V gene. With 3 bases removed from V and 4 bases from J, the gap between germline ends came to 14 bases. DNA for the CDR3: TGCAGCGTTGATTTTACAGGGCCTCCAGATACGCAGTATTTT. It is translated as CSVDFTGPPDTQYF.

The gene calls are TRBV14 and TRBJ2-1, with TRBD2 identical over 7 bases. The CDR3 spans 17 residues. Germline V lookup: CDR1 SGHDN, CDR2 FVKESK. The J segment lost 6 bases and the V segment lost 1 base, leaving 12 bases of the junction unmatched. As DNA, the CDR3 is TGTGCCAGCAGCCAAGCGGGGGGTCTGTTCGTGACCAATGAGCAGTTCTTC. Its translation is CASSQAGGLFVTNEQFF.

In DNA form, the CDR3 reads TGTGCCAGCAGCGCACTTAGTGAAGCTTTCTTT. This translates into CASSALSEAFF. This rearrangement joins TRBV12-3 or TRBV12-4 to TRBJ1-1, with no clear D. The CDR3 has 11 amino acids. V lost 6 bases and J lost 7, with 9 bases in between.

The rearrangement uses TRBV30 and TRBJ2-3; D not certain. Between the trimmed V and J ends, which lost 0 bases and 11 bases, there was a span of 9 bases. The CDR3 spans 11 residues. From germline, CDR1 is GTSNPN and CDR2 SVGIG (reference sequence). The CDR3 DNA is TGTGCCTGGAGTGTAGAAGCTGTGCAGTATTTT. Translating gives CAWSVEAVQYF. Filled out from reference TRBV30 and TRBJ2-3, the complete variable domain reads SQTIHQWPATLVQPVGSPLSLECTVEGTSNPNLYWYRQAAGRGLQLLFYSVGIGQISSEVPQNLSASRPQDRQFILSSKKLLLSDSGFYLCAWSVEAVQYFGPGTRLTVL.

The DNA of the CDR3 is TGTGCCAGCACCCCACAGACAGCTGCCTACGAGCAGTACTTC. Its protein product is CASTPQTAAYEQYF. The chain links TRBV6-5 to TRBJ2-7; D perhaps matches TRBD1 (5 bases). This CDR3 has 14 residues. V gave up 7 bases and J gave up 2 bases, with 15 bases separating them. CDR1 and CDR2 (germline): MNHEY, SVGAGI.

The V call is TRBV19, the J call TRBJ2-3, with TRBD2 matching 10 bases. Germline assignment: CDR1 LNHDA and CDR2 SQIVND (reference sequence). The V segment lost 9 bases and the J segment 1 base; nucleotides outside the gene matches: 4. The CDR3 extends over 14 amino acids. CDR3 residues: CASQGLAGTDTQYF. The CDR3 nucleotides are TGTGCCAGCCAAGGACTAGCGGGCACAGATACGCAGTATTTT.

V and J are TRBV18 and TRBJ1-2; D is perhaps TRBD1 (6 bases). The V gene's germline CDR1 is KGHSH and CDR2 LQKENI. The CDR3 is 15 residues long. Trimming stripped 3 bases from V and 0 bases from J, with 11 bases between. The CDR3 protein is CASSPEDSANYGYTF. CDR3 sequence (DNA): TGTGCCAGCTCACCCGAGGACAGCGCTAACTATGGCTACACCTTC.

In this sample, this clone turned up once. This sequence joins TRBV28 and TRBJ2-1; 10 bases are a match to TRBD2. CDR3 length: 15 amino acids. Looked up from germline, CDR1 is MDHEN and CDR2 is SYDVKM. Trimming cost V 3 bases and J 9 bases; bases outside gene matches: 8. CDR3 bases: TGTGCCAGCAGTTTGACAGCGGGAGGGCCTTTTGAGCAGTTCTTC. Its translation: CASSLTAGGPFEQFF.